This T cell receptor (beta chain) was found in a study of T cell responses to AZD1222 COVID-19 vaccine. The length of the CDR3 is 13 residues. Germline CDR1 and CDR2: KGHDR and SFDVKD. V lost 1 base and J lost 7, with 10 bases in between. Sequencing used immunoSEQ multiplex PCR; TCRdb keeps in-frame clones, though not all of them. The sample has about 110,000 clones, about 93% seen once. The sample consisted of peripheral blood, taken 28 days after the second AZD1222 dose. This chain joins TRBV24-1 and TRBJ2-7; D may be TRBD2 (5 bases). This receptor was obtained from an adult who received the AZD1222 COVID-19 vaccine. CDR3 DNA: TGTGCCACCAGTGATTTAGCGGAGAGGGAGCAGTACTTC. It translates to CATSDLAEREQYF.